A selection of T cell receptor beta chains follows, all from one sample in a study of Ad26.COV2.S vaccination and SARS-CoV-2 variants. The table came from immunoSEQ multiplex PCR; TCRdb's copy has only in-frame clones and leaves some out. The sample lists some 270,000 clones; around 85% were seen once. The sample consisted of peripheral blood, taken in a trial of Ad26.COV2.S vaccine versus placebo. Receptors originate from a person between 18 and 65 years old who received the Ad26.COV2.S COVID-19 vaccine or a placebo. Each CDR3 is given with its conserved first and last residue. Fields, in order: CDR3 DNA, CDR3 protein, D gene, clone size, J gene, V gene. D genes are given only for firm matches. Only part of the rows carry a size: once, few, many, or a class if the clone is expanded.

TGTGCCAGCACGGGGGAGGGGGTTGGCTACACCTTC | CASTGEGVGYTF | - | - | TRBJ1-2 | TRBV2
TGTGCCAGCACCGAGCGACAGGGTGCAGAGACCCAGTACTTC | CASTERQGAETQYF | TRBD1 | - | TRBJ2-5 | TRBV25-1
TGTGCCTGGAGTCGCAGGACTAGCGGGAGGACCCCCTCCTACAATGAGCAGTTCTTC | CAWSRRTSGRTPSYNEQFF | TRBD2 | - | TRBJ2-1 | TRBV30
TGTGCCAGCTCACCAGACCGTGTTGGTTTAAACAATGAGCAGTTCTTC | CASSPDRVGLNNEQFF | - | - | TRBJ2-1 | TRBV18
TGTGCCTGGAGTTCGCATGGCAATCAGCCCCAGCATTTT | CAWSSHGNQPQHF | - | - | TRBJ1-5 | TRBV30
TGTGCCAGCAGCGTCCGGGCGGAGTACACCGGGGAGCTGTTTTTT | CASSVRAEYTGELFF | - | - | TRBJ2-2 | TRBV9
TGTGCCAGCAGCTGGGGGTACTACGAGCAGTACTTC | CASSWGYYEQYF | - | - | TRBJ2-7 | TRBV5-4
TGTGCCAGTAGTATCAAGAGCCAGAAAGACTATGGCTACACCTTC | CASSIKSQKDYGYTF | - | - | TRBJ1-2 | TRBV19
TGTGCCAGCAGCCGGTCGGAAGAGGGAGCGGCGGAGACCCAGTACTTC | CASSRSEEGAAETQYF | - | - | TRBJ2-5 | TRBV4-2
TGTGCCAGCAGTAACAGAAGACAGGGGGGGAACTCCTATAATTCACCCCTCCACTTT | CASSNRRQGGNSYNSPLHF | TRBD1 | - | TRBJ1-6 | TRBV27
TGTGCCTGGAGTGTTTCTAGCGGGGAGGATACGCAGTATTTT | CAWSVSSGEDTQYF | TRBD2 | - | TRBJ2-3 | TRBV30
TGTGCCAGCAGCTTAGGCCTTTGGGGGGACACCGGGGAGCTGTTTTTT | CASSLGLWGDTGELFF | - | - | TRBJ2-2 | TRBV7-3
TGTGCCAGTAGTGTTCTAGCGGGGGATCTCTACGAGCAGTACTTC | CASSVLAGDLYEQYF | TRBD2 | - | TRBJ2-7 | TRBV19
TGCGCCAGCAGATCGCCCCGGGGTAGCTTATATACGCAGTATTTT | CASRSPRGSLYTQYF | - | - | TRBJ2-3 | TRBV5-1
TGCGCCAGCAGCCAAGTTCCGGGACAGGCACAGGAGCTGTTTTTT | CASSQVPGQAQELFF | TRBD1 | - | TRBJ2-2 | TRBV4-3
TGTGCCAGCTCGACGACAGGGAGCAACGAGCAGTACTTC | CASSTTGSNEQYF | TRBD1 | - | TRBJ2-7 | TRBV18
TGTGCCAGTAGTATAGGCGGCAAAAATGAGCAGTTCTTC | CASSIGGKNEQFF | - | - | TRBJ2-1 | TRBV19
TGTGCCAGCAGACGGGACAGAAGCTATGGCTACACCTTC | CASRRDRSYGYTF | TRBD1 | - | TRBJ1-2 | TRBV5-6
TGCGCCAGCAGCCAAGATAGTATCAGGGGCCCCTCCACAGATACGCAGTATTTT | CASSQDSIRGPSTDTQYF | - | - | TRBJ2-3 | TRBV4-1
TGTGCCAGTAGTATTAAGGGACGGATGTCTGGTGGCTACACCTTC | CASSIKGRMSGGYTF | - | - | TRBJ1-2 | TRBV19
TGTGCCAGCAGTTCAAACAGGGGGGAAATTGAGGCCAACGTCCTGACTTTC | CASSSNRGEIEANVLTF | TRBD1 | - | TRBJ2-6 | TRBV6-2/TRBV6-3
TGTGCCAGCAAATCCTACGAGCAGTACTTC | CASKSYEQYF | - | - | TRBJ2-7 | TRBV6-4
TGTGCCTGGAGTCGAAGGGTTACAGATACGCAGTATTTT | CAWSRRVTDTQYF | - | once | TRBJ2-3 | TRBV30
TGTGCCAGCGGATCAGAACAGGGGGCGCGAAAAGTAGCTTTCTTT | CASGSEQGARKVAFF | TRBD1 | - | TRBJ1-1 | TRBV6-5
TGTGCCTGGAGTGTAGGAGAGACCCAGTACTTC | CAWSVGETQYF | - | - | TRBJ2-5 | TRBV30
TGTGCCAGCAGCTTAGTTATTCTCCCAGGGGAGACTCACTATGGCTACACCTTC | CASSLVILPGETHYGYTF | - | few | TRBJ1-2 | TRBV7-8
TGTGCCAGCAGTGATCAATTAGCGGGAGCTGATACGCAGTATTTT | CASSDQLAGADTQYF | TRBD2 | - | TRBJ2-3 | TRBV6-1
TGTGCCAGCAGCCAAGTGACTTCGGGGTTGCCGCAGTATTTT | CASSQVTSGLPQYF | - | - | TRBJ2-3 | TRBV3-1/TRBV3-2
TGCGCCAGCAGCCACGAAACCGGGACAGGTGAAAAACTGTTTTTT | CASSHETGTGEKLFF | TRBD1 | - | TRBJ1-4 | TRBV4-3
TGTGCCAGCAGCCAATATGGACGGACAGATACGCAGTATTTT | CASSQYGRTDTQYF | - | once | TRBJ2-3 | TRBV7-8
TGTGCCAGCAGCTTGGAGGGGTGGAACACTGAAGCTTTCTTT | CASSLEGWNTEAFF | - | - | TRBJ1-1 | TRBV5-4
TGTGCCAGCAGCTTAAGGGGTGTTAGCAATCAGCCCCAGCATTTT | CASSLRGVSNQPQHF | - | - | TRBJ1-5 | TRBV7-2
TGTGCCATCAGTGGGGGACTGGGATCAAGGGAAGCTTTCTTT | CAISGGLGSREAFF | - | - | TRBJ1-1 | TRBV10-3
TGTGCCTGGAGTGTAAAGGGTTGGGGATTTCTGCAGACCCAGTACTTC | CAWSVKGWGFLQTQYF | - | few | TRBJ2-5 | TRBV30
TGCGCCAGCAGCTCGGAAACAGGGATCCGGGAGCAGTACTTC | CASSSETGIREQYF | - | - | TRBJ2-7 | TRBV5-1
TGCAGCGTTGAAGGAGGATGGAGCTCTGGGGCCAACGTCCTGACTTTC | CSVEGGWSSGANVLTF | - | - | TRBJ2-6 | TRBV29-1
TGTGCCAGTGGGAGGTCGGACAGGGCCCGACTGGCAGCCAAAAACATTCAGTACTTC | CASGRSDRARLAAKNIQYF | TRBD1 | - | TRBJ2-4 | TRBV19
TGTGCCATCCCGGGGGCCGGGATGAACACTGAAGCTTTCTTT | CAIPGAGMNTEAFF | - | - | TRBJ1-1 | TRBV6-5
TGTGCCAGCAGCTTCATTGGGATCGGGCTGTTTTTT | CASSFIGIGLFF | - | - | TRBJ2-2 | TRBV11-2
TGTGCCAGCAGTTTAGGAGCGGGAGGTGTTACCGGGGAGCTGTTTTTT | CASSLGAGGVTGELFF | TRBD2 | once | TRBJ2-2 | TRBV27
TGTGCCAGCAGGGTGACAGTGAACACTGAAGCTTTCTTT | CASRVTVNTEAFF | - | once | TRBJ1-1 | TRBV3-1/TRBV3-2
TGTGCCAGCAGTTACCCCCAGGGAATTGCGAACACTGAAGCTTTCTTT | CASSYPQGIANTEAFF | - | - | TRBJ1-1 | TRBV6-2/TRBV6-3
TGTGCCAGCAGCTCCACGGCGGGGGCGGAAGATACGCAGTATTTT | CASSSTAGAEDTQYF | - | - | TRBJ2-3 | TRBV11-2
TGTGCCAGCAGCCAAATGAACACTGAAGCTTTCTTT | CASSQMNTEAFF | - | - | TRBJ1-1 | TRBV14
TGTGCCAGCAGTTTTTCGGGGTCGGAGGGGGCGCTGAGTCAGCCCCAGCATTTT | CASSFSGSEGALSQPQHF | TRBD1 | many | TRBJ1-5 | TRBV27
TGTGCCAGCAGTTACTCTGGGGAGGGAACTAATGAAAAACTGTTTTTT | CASSYSGEGTNEKLFF | - | - | TRBJ1-4 | TRBV6-5
TGCAGCGTTGGAACAGTTCCAAATCAGCCCCAGCATTTT | CSVGTVPNQPQHF | - | - | TRBJ1-5 | TRBV29-1
TGCAGCGTTGAAGGAGGGTCTGGTGGGGATACGCAGTATTTT | CSVEGGSGGDTQYF | - | few | TRBJ2-3 | TRBV29-1
TGTGCCAGCAGCGGGGGAATCGGGGCCCCTCGCGACGAGCAGTACTTC | CASSGGIGAPRDEQYF | - | - | TRBJ2-7 | TRBV5-4
TGTGCCAGCAGCTTAGGAGGCAGGGAGAGCTTC | CASSLGGRESF | - | - | TRBJ1-2 | TRBV7-9
TGTGCCAGCAGCTTAGGAGGGGGCGGCAATGAGCAGTTCTTC | CASSLGGGGNEQFF | TRBD1 | once | TRBJ2-1 | TRBV11-3
TGTGCCAGCAGTCCCCGGGAGGCTGGAAACACCATATATTTT | CASSPREAGNTIYF | - | once | TRBJ1-3 | TRBV27
TGTGCCAGCAGCCCATCCCAAGGGTTAGCGACCTACAATGAGCAGTTCTTC | CASSPSQGLATYNEQFF | - | - | TRBJ2-1 | TRBV7-2
TGTGCCAGCACCGCGAAGGGGGGCAACTATGGCTACACCTTC | CASTAKGGNYGYTF | - | - | TRBJ1-2 | TRBV27
TGTGCCAGCAGTTCCGACCGGCGTCGGGAAAAACTGTTTTTT | CASSSDRRREKLFF | - | - | TRBJ1-4 | TRBV7-9
TGTGCCAGCAGCTTTGGACTAGGGGATGAGCAGTTCTTC | CASSFGLGDEQFF | TRBD2 | - | TRBJ2-1 | TRBV7-6
TGTGCCAGCAGTGTGCGCACAAAGGCCCTCCACTTT | CASSVRTKALHF | - | - | TRBJ1-6 | TRBV2
TGTGCCACCAGCAGAGATGTGGGGCAAGTAAACATTCAGTACTTC | CATSRDVGQVNIQYF | - | - | TRBJ2-4 | TRBV15
TGTGCCAGCAGTCAACAGGGGAATCAGCCCCAGCATTTT | CASSQQGNQPQHF | TRBD1 | - | TRBJ1-5 | TRBV6-1
TGTGCCAGTAGTATAATGGGACTAGCGGGGACTTCCTACAATGAGCAGTTCTTC | CASSIMGLAGTSYNEQFF | TRBD2 | - | TRBJ2-1 | TRBV19